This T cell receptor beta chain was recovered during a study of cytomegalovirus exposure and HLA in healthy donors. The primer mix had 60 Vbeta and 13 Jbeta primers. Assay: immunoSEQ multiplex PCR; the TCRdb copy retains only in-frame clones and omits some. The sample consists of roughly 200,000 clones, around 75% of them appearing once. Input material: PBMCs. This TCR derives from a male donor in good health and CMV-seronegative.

The CDR3 bases are TGTGCCAGCAGTTACTTGACAGGGCCCAGAACCTTC. The encoded protein is CASSYLTGPRTF. The chain uses TRBV6-5 and TRBJ1-2; TRBD1 matches 7 bases. The CDR3 spans 12 residues. In germline, CDR1 is MNHEY, CDR2 SVGAGI. V was clipped by 1 base and J by 14 bases; unmatched bases: 7.